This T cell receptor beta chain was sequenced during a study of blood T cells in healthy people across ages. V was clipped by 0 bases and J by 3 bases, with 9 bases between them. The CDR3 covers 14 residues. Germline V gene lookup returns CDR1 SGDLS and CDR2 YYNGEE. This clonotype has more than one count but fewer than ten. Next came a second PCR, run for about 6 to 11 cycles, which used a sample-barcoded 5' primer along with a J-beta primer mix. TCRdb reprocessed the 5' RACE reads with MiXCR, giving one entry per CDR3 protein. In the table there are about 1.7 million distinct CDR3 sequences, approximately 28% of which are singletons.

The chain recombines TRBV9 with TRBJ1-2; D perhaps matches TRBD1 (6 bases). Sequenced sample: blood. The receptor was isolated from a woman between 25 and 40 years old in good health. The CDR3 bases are TGTGCCAGCAGCGTAGGAGGGGGACACTATGGCTACACCTTC. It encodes CASSVGGGHYGYTF.